The present entry profiles one TCR beta chain with its context. This record belongs to a study of shared clonotypes between healthy human individuals. TCRdb keeps only in-frame clones here, not all; method: immunoSEQ multiplex PCR. Seen here are 660,000 or so clones, roughly 95% observed once, and the top ten hold about 0.12%. Germline V gives CDR1 SGHTA, CDR2 FQGNSA. The germline V and J ends were trimmed by 0 bases and 1 base, with 10 bases remaining between them. This CDR3 is built from 15 residues. CD45RO-negative, CCR7-positively selected cells formed the naive CD8 fraction, excluding terminally differentiated effector memory CD45RA+ cells.

Sequenced input: naive CD8+ T cells sorted from blood. The sequence came from a woman in her twenties or thirties in good health. This rearrangement joins TRBV7-2 to TRBJ2-7; the D gene is possibly TRBD2 (5 bases). CDR3: CASSLALGSSYEQYF. The CDR3 DNA is TGTGCCAGCAGCTTAGCCTTAGGGAGTTCCTACGAGCAGTACTTC.